The rows below give T cell receptor beta chains drawn from one sample of a study of shared clonotypes between healthy human individuals. TCRdb keeps only in-frame clones here, not all; method: immunoSEQ multiplex PCR. The sample carries roughly 380,000 clones, 95% to 97% recorded once. Sequencing was done on a sample of memory CD8+ T cells sorted from blood. These receptor sequences come from a man between 25 and 39 years old in good health. Both conserved end residues are part of each CDR3. The order of the fields is J gene, clone size, D gene, V gene, CDR3 DNA, CDR3 protein. A D gene is named only where the DNA matches it firmly. Clone size, where shown, is once, few, many, or a class for clones that have expanded.

J: TRBJ2-7
size: NA
D: NA
V: TRBV7-2
DNA: TGTGCCAGCAGCTTGGGACGGGTATTTAGCGGCCCCTACGAGCAGTACTTC
CDR3: CASSLGRVFSGPYEQYF

J: TRBJ2-1
size: NA
D: NA
V: TRBV15
DNA: TGTGCCACCAGCAGAGGCTATGACTCAGGCGAGCAGTTCTTC
CDR3: CATSRGYDSGEQFF

J: TRBJ2-7
size: once
D: TRBD2
V: TRBV5-4
DNA: TGTGCCAGCAGCTTTGGTCGTGGGAGGGTAGACGAGCAGTACTTC
CDR3: CASSFGRGRVDEQYF

J: TRBJ1-4
size: NA
D: NA
V: TRBV4-1
DNA: TGCGCCAGCAGCCAAGCCAGACCGGGGGAAAAACTGTTTTTT
CDR3: CASSQARPGEKLFF

J: TRBJ2-7
size: NA
D: NA
V: TRBV28
DNA: TGTGCCAGCAGCCCGGACTCCTACGAGCAGTACTTC
CDR3: CASSPDSYEQYF

J: TRBJ2-1
size: NA
D: NA
V: TRBV29-1
DNA: TGCAGCGTTGAGACGACCAGCTCCTACAATGAGCAGTTCTTC
CDR3: CSVETTSSYNEQFF

J: TRBJ1-1
size: NA
D: NA
V: TRBV7-9
DNA: TGTGCCAGCAGCTTGGGATTTCGGACTGAAGCTTTCTTT
CDR3: CASSLGFRTEAFF

J: TRBJ2-7
size: NA
D: NA
V: TRBV28
DNA: TGTGCCAGCAGTTTAGGTATCGCCTACGAGCAGTACTTC
CDR3: CASSLGIAYEQYF

J: TRBJ2-4
size: once
D: NA
V: TRBV11-2
DNA: TGTGCCAGCAGCGCCCCCGGCGCACGCCTAGCCAAAAACATTCAGTACTTC
CDR3: CASSAPGARLAKNIQYF

J: TRBJ2-1
size: NA
D: TRBD2
V: TRBV19
DNA: TGTGCCAGTAAAGCGGGACGCTCCTACAATGAGCAGTTCTTC
CDR3: CASKAGRSYNEQFF

J: TRBJ2-5
size: NA
D: NA
V: TRBV7-8
DNA: TGTGCCAGCAGCTTAGGGGGAGGTCAAGAGACCCAGTACTTC
CDR3: CASSLGGGQETQYF

J: TRBJ2-1
size: NA
D: TRBD2
V: TRBV19
DNA: TGTGCCAGTAGCCGGGTTACCGGGACTAGCGGGCGAAAGCAGTTCTTC
CDR3: CASSRVTGTSGRKQFF

J: TRBJ1-5
size: NA
D: NA
V: TRBV27
DNA: TGTGCCAGCAGTTTCGGGGTAGGGTATAGCAATCAGCCCCAGCATTTT
CDR3: CASSFGVGYSNQPQHF

J: TRBJ2-6
size: NA
D: NA
V: TRBV7-6
DNA: TGTGCCAGCAGCTTGGAGGGCTCTGGGGCCAACGTCCTGACTTTC
CDR3: CASSLEGSGANVLTF

J: TRBJ1-4
size: once
D: TRBD1
V: TRBV4-1
DNA: TGCGCCAGCAGCCGTGGGACAGGACCCTTTATTGAAAAACTGTTTTTT
CDR3: CASSRGTGPFIEKLFF

J: TRBJ2-2
size: once
D: TRBD2
V: TRBV7-9
DNA: TGTGCCAGCAGCCCCATTAGCGGGAGGGACGGGGAGCTGTTTTTT
CDR3: CASSPISGRDGELFF

J: TRBJ1-4
size: NA
D: NA
V: TRBV6-6
DNA: TGTGCCAGCAGCCAGACAGCAACTAATGAAAAACTGTTTTTT
CDR3: CASSQTATNEKLFF

J: TRBJ2-7
size: NA
D: TRBD2
V: TRBV27
DNA: TGTGCCAGCAGTTCCGGGACTAGCGGGAACTACGAGCAGTACTTC
CDR3: CASSSGTSGNYEQYF

J: TRBJ2-7
size: NA
D: TRBD2
V: TRBV7-2
DNA: TGTGCCAGCAGTCTTGCCCCTAGCGGGAGGGGTTACGAGCAGTACTTC
CDR3: CASSLAPSGRGYEQYF

J: TRBJ2-2
size: NA
D: NA
V: TRBV19
DNA: TGTGCCAGTAGTGTAGCTAGCACCGGGGAGCTGTTTTTT
CDR3: CASSVASTGELFF

J: TRBJ2-7
size: NA
D: NA
V: TRBV19
DNA: TGTGCCAGTAGTATAGATCCCTGCGGAGCCTACGAGCAGTACTTC
CDR3: CASSIDPCGAYEQYF

J: TRBJ1-2
size: NA
D: TRBD1
V: TRBV11-2
DNA: TGTGCCAGCAGCTCTCGGACAGGGAGAATTGGCTACACCTTC
CDR3: CASSSRTGRIGYTF

J: TRBJ1-5
size: NA
D: NA
V: TRBV28
DNA: TGTGCCAGCAGTCCGTATAGACAGGCCTACAATCAGCCCCAGCATTTT
CDR3: CASSPYRQAYNQPQHF

J: TRBJ1-5
size: NA
D: NA
V: TRBV5-4
DNA: TGTGCCAGCAGCGACGGTAGTCAGCCTCAGCATTTT
CDR3: CASSDGSQPQHF

J: TRBJ2-3
size: NA
D: NA
V: TRBV7-3
DNA: TGTGCCAGCAGCTTGGGGCGGACAGATACGCAGTATTTT
CDR3: CASSLGRTDTQYF

J: TRBJ2-2
size: few
D: TRBD2
V: TRBV4-2
DNA: TGTGCCAGCAGCCAAGAGACTAGCGGGGCGAACACCGGGGAGCTGTTTTTT
CDR3: CASSQETSGANTGELFF

J: TRBJ1-1
size: few
D: NA
V: TRBV4-1
DNA: TGCGCCAGCAGCCAAGATAAGAGGGGCGAAGGGACTGAAGCTTTCTTT
CDR3: CASSQDKRGEGTEAFF

J: TRBJ2-3
size: NA
D: NA
V: TRBV7-9
DNA: TGTGCCAGCAGCTTCTTAAGAGGCTACACAGATACGCAGTATTTT
CDR3: CASSFLRGYTDTQYF

J: TRBJ1-5
size: NA
D: TRBD1
V: TRBV19
DNA: TGTGCCAGTAGTAGAAAACAGGGGGAGCAGCCCCAGCATTTT
CDR3: CASSRKQGEQPQHF

J: TRBJ1-2
size: NA
D: TRBD1
V: TRBV18
DNA: TGTGCCAGCTCACCACAGGGGGCAAATGGCTACACCTTC
CDR3: CASSPQGANGYTF

J: TRBJ2-2
size: NA
D: NA
V: TRBV5-1
DNA: TGCGCCAGCAGCTTGGTCGGGTCCGGCACCGGGGAGCTGTTTTTT
CDR3: CASSLVGSGTGELFF

J: TRBJ2-3
size: NA
D: NA
V: TRBV5-8
DNA: TGTGCCAGCAGCTTCGGGGAGAGCACAGATACGCAGTATTTT
CDR3: CASSFGESTDTQYF

J: TRBJ2-1
size: NA
D: TRBD2
V: TRBV2
DNA: TGTGCCAGAACTAGCGGGAGGCGATATGAGCAGTTCTTC
CDR3: CARTSGRRYEQFF

J: TRBJ2-1
size: NA
D: NA
V: TRBV28
DNA: TGTGCCAGCAGTTTTATCTCTTGGGACGGGAGCGGATACAATGAGCAGTTCTTC
CDR3: CASSFISWDGSGYNEQFF

J: TRBJ2-2
size: NA
D: NA
V: TRBV27
DNA: TGTGCCAGCCGACTGCCAGCGAACACCGGGGAGCTGTTTTTT
CDR3: CASRLPANTGELFF

J: TRBJ2-4
size: once
D: NA
V: TRBV10-1
DNA: TGCGCCAGCAGTGAGAGACCTATGGTTGACATTCAGTACTTC
CDR3: CASSERPMVDIQYF

J: TRBJ2-1
size: NA
D: TRBD2
V: TRBV11-3
DNA: TGTGCCAGCAGCTTTACTAGCGGGAGGTCCCGCAATGAGCAGTTCTTC
CDR3: CASSFTSGRSRNEQFF

J: TRBJ2-1
size: NA
D: NA
V: TRBV5-1
DNA: TGCGCCAGCAGCTTGGCTGGCAATGAGCAGTTCTTC
CDR3: CASSLAGNEQFF

J: TRBJ2-7
size: NA
D: TRBD2
V: TRBV19
DNA: TGTGCCAGTAGTATCGGAGCGGGAGCTCTCTACGAGCAGTACTTC
CDR3: CASSIGAGALYEQYF

J: TRBJ2-1
size: NA
D: NA
V: TRBV7-9
DNA: TGTGCCAGCAGCCCCGCAGGCTACAATGAGCAGTTCTTC
CDR3: CASSPAGYNEQFF

J: TRBJ2-2
size: NA
D: TRBD2
V: TRBV9
DNA: TGTGCCAGCAGCGTAGGTCAGCGGGAGTACACCGGGGAGCTGTTTTTT
CDR3: CASSVGQREYTGELFF

J: TRBJ1-4
size: NA
D: TRBD1
V: TRBV6-4
DNA: TGTGCCAGCAGAGGGGGCAGGCCTAATGAAAAACTGTTTTTT
CDR3: CASRGGRPNEKLFF

J: TRBJ2-3
size: NA
D: TRBD2
V: TRBV19
DNA: TGTGCCAGTAGTACTAGCGGGGGCACAGATACGCAGTATTTT
CDR3: CASSTSGGTDTQYF

J: TRBJ1-4
size: NA
D: NA
V: TRBV30
DNA: TGTGCCTGGCAGACAGAGGAAAAACTGTTTTTT
CDR3: CAWQTEEKLFF

J: TRBJ2-4
size: NA
D: TRBD2
V: TRBV28
DNA: TGTGCCAGCATGGCGGGAGGGCTAAACATTCAGTACTTC
CDR3: CASMAGGLNIQYF

J: TRBJ1-3
size: NA
D: NA
V: TRBV29-1
DNA: TGCAGCGTGGGGGATAGGGCTGGAAACACCATATATTTT
CDR3: CSVGDRAGNTIYF

J: TRBJ1-1
size: few
D: NA
V: TRBV6-1
DNA: TGTGCCAGCAGTGAAGTATGGGGAGGAGGTGAAGCTTTCTTT
CDR3: CASSEVWGGGEAFF

J: TRBJ2-5
size: NA
D: TRBD1
V: TRBV29-1
DNA: TGCAGCGTAGGGACAGGGGGCAGGAGTACGACCCAGTACTTC
CDR3: CSVGTGGRSTTQYF